This T cell receptor beta chain emerged from a study of OX40 agonist ivuxolimab in advanced cancers. For the study at large: The patients received agonistic anti-OX40 (CD134) antibody ivuxolimab. Each patient was given ivuxolimab into a vein every 2 weeks, at 0.01 to 10 mg/kg. Prior anti-PD-1, anti-PD-L1 or anti-CTLA-4 therapy was allowed; 40% to 50% had some.

Concerning this clone: What it binds is unknown.

Sequencing used immunoSEQ multiplex PCR; TCRdb keeps in-frame clones, though not all of them. The data contain over 95,000 clones, approximately 80% of them seen just once; the ten biggest clones take up over 1.3%. Whole-study results and caveats: In the expanded peripheral T cells, antigen specificity was never determined.

Germline V lookup: CDR1 LGHNT, CDR2 FRNRAP. Trimming took off 0 bases at V and 7 bases at J, with 10 bases between the two ends. The CDR3 runs 14 residues. The chain carries TRBV12-5 and TRBJ2-1; D gene uncertain. The clonotype was recovered from an adult with an advanced solid tumor such as melanoma, head and neck, liver or kidney cancer. The material was CD4+ or CD8+ T cells sorted from blood, obtained in a trial of the OX40 agonist ivuxolimab. The CDR3 sequence: CASGLVRAGNEQFF. The CDR3 DNA follows: TGTGCTAGTGGTTTGGTAAGGGCAGGAAATGAGCAGTTCTTC.